This TCR beta chain was profiled in a study of T cell changes during pregnancy in multiple sclerosis. Trimming stripped 5 bases from V and 8 bases from J, with 21 bases between. The CDR3 is 15 amino acids. CDR1 and CDR2 from the germline V gene are LNHDA and SQIVND (reference sequence). The assay was immunoSEQ multiplex PCR, and TCRdb's table has in-frame clones only and misses some. This table holds about 62,000 clones, roughly nine tenths found once. The rearrangement uses TRBV19 and TRBJ1-2; D call uncertain. The sequencing used peripheral blood, collected in the first trimester of pregnancy. The origin of this receptor is a female donor with multiple sclerosis, enrolled in a pregnancy study. In nucleotides, the CDR3 is TGTGCCAGTAGTCGTCAGCCGGTTACCTGGGAGGGCTACACCTTC. It encodes CASSRQPVTWEGYTF.